This note documents a single TCR beta chain sequence. This record belongs to a study of shared clonotypes between healthy human individuals. The authors sequenced unsorted PBMC DNA on ten immunoSEQ deep assay plates. Measured with immunoSEQ multiplex PCR; TCRdb has only the in-frame clones, and not every one. The table has about 490,000 clones, around 85% seen once. Trimming removed 6 bases from V and 5 bases from J; junction bases left unmatched: 7. The CDR3 is 13 amino acids. Germline lookup yields CDR1 MNHEY and CDR2 SMNVEV (reference sequence). V gene TRBV27 combines with J gene TRBJ2-7, with 7 nucleotides matching TRBD2. This sequence originates from a woman between 40 and 50 years old in good health. Some clones in this sample may be carry-over from other donors' samples. The specimen was PBMCs. The CDR3 region is CASRSNRGDEQYF. Written as DNA, the CDR3 is TGTGCCAGCAGGTCGAACCGGGGGGACGAGCAGTACTTC.